The T cell receptor beta chain described here comes from a study of cytomegalovirus exposure and HLA in healthy donors. The primer mix had 60 Vbeta and 13 Jbeta primers. Per the study methods: The count from a later analysis was about 80 million unique TCR beta chains, some 9.9 million of them shared. Sequencing used immunoSEQ multiplex PCR; TCRdb keeps in-frame clones, though not all of them. V, J and clone size reflect that table, while D and trimming were determined from the DNA. Of around 150,000 clones in the sample, around 76% were seen once. CDR1 is MDHEN and CDR2 is SYDVKM in the germline V gene. The CDR3 totals 15 residues. J lost 2 bases, V lost 1 base, and 4 bases had no gene match.

The sequence came from a girl aged 5-17 years in good health and CMV-seropositive. The chain joins TRBV28 to TRBJ1-1, with 7 bases identical to TRBD1. The sequenced material came from PBMCs. The CDR3 protein is CASSLLIGGNTEAFF. DNA for the CDR3: TGTGCCAGCAGTTTATTAATAGGGGGCAACACTGAAGCTTTCTTT.